The clone carrying this TCR beta chain has more than one count but fewer than ten. The TCR cDNA carried a universal primer site and UMIs from 5'RACE template switching. Via MiXCR, TCRdb re-called the 5' RACE reads, giving one row per CDR3 protein. This table holds 340,000 or so distinct CDR3 sequences, around an eighth found once. The data originate from a study of T cells after yellow fever vaccination. From germline, CDR1 is KGHSH and CDR2 LQKENI. The CDR3 has 14 amino acids. With 0 bases clipped from V and 5 bases from J, the junction kept 3 bases outside the gene matches. The sequence was collected from a man aged 18 to 30 who received the YFV17D yellow fever vaccine. This chain uses TRBV18 with TRBJ2-5; 7 bases align to TRBD2. Sequenced here: CD4+ T cells sorted from PBMCs, sampled 15 days after the yellow fever booster vaccination. The CDR3, as DNA: TGTGCCAGCTCACCACCGCCCGGGAGGGAGACCCAGTACTTC. Its protein is CASSPPPGRETQYF.